What follows is one T cell receptor (beta chain) and its context. This clonotype was seen a handful of times. Its antigen remains undetermined. There are no base qualities to consult, and no much larger clone falls within one base. This sample is part of a study of response to subunit inactivated influenza vaccine listed by TCRdb under 2018. About the study as a whole: The study used deep quantitative T cell receptor repertoire profiling to track responses to a trivalent subunit inactivated influenza vaccine.

Summary of the overall study and its limitations: It was suggested by the authors that each seasonal influenza vaccination may recruit only a limited number of new T cells.

The library came from RT-PCR. The reads were generated on an Illumina HiSeq 2500. TCRdb's own reprocessing of the public reads used fastp at Q25 and MiXCR and kept productive beta chains. Records with the same CDR3 protein are collapsed into one entry carrying the most frequent genes and DNA. The sample data list about 540,000 distinct CDR3 sequences, and under 30% of these were observed just once. 2.5% to 3% of the sample is held by the ten biggest clonotypes. These same data were also listed under a study on T cells expressing NK-cell markers. In that second paper, the authors write: The TCR beta cDNA libraries were made using 5'RACE template switching, a step that added both a universal primer site and unique molecular identifiers. Three sorted T-cell subsets (CD3+CD56+NKG2C+, CD3+CD56+NKG2C- and CD3+CD56-NKG2C+) from several donors had their TCR beta-chain repertoires profiled. Among the eight sequenced donors, only one was HCMV-seronegative, while the other seven were HCMV-seropositive. In several experiments an anti-gammadeltaTCR antibody was added to restrict sorting to alphabetaTCR-expressing T cells. In more than five donors, the dominant CD3+CD56+NKG2C+ clonotypes were found to rank among the top 10 CD8+ clonotypes and to make up roughly 1.0-7.0% of CD8+ T cells. Those dominant clonotypes were again the most abundant among CD3+CD56-NKG2C+ cells in four donors, at roughly 28.3-65%. It remained unclear whether the expanded NKG2C-expressing T cell clones were specific for HCMV antigens. Randomly selected healthy volunteers, three men and five women, were used as the eight sequenced donors. To determine HCMV serostatus, a commercial ELISA kit was used to detect HCMV-specific IgG in serum. Ficoll density gradient centrifugation was used to isolate peripheral blood mononuclear cells from blood. CD4+ and CD8+ T cells were isolated from PBMC by magnetic immunoseparation with Miltenyi isolation kits. Synthesis of cDNA was primed from the TCR beta constant segment and was followed by two consecutive PCR amplification steps. Illumina HiSeq 2000/2500, MiSeq or NextSeq was used to sequence libraries as 2 x 150 bp reads. MIGEC handled demultiplexing of the reads and grouping by UMI, while MiTCR was used to assemble and quantify clonotypes. Only TCR cDNA sequences supported by at least two reads were kept to exclude erroneous sequences. Downstream repertoire analysis used the tcR package, and clonotypes were matched across fractions by CDR3 nucleotide sequence plus V segment. VDJmatch was used to annotate antigen specificity against VDJdb, with one amino acid substitution in CDR3 allowed.

The input for sequencing was CD4+ T cells sorted from PBMCs, taken about 11 days after vaccination. This TCR derives from a man aged 50 or older who received an inactivated influenza vaccine. Donor details come from another sample of the same person, matched by shared clones.

The CDR3 in this case is CASTLKGLAYNEQFF. The nucleotides read TGTGCCAGCACCCTAAAGGGACTAGCCTACAATGAGCAGTTCTTC. The chain is assembled from TRBV5-8 and TRBJ2-1, with TRBD2 matching 8 junction bases. V is pruned by 6 bases and J by 2 bases, leaving 7 bases of the junction without a gene match. The CDR3, from cysteine to phenylalanine, totals 15 residues. Only the CDR3 region is kept as DNA, spanning 45 bases read in frame from base 1. CDR1 is given as SGHTS and CDR2 as YDEGEE, both from the germline V gene.